Many counts were recorded for the clone carrying this T cell receptor (beta chain). The antigen remains unidentified. The data belong to a study of early T cells in non-severe SARS-CoV-2 infection. Study-wide context: The input, bulk RNA from unsorted whole blood, was sequenced, and chains were unpaired. Study conclusions and caveats: Database matching using VDJdb favored anti-spike CD8 responses, with private and CD4 specificities left missing.

Individual cDNA molecules were tagged with unique molecular identifiers, the study reported. A single record per CDR3 protein comes from TCRdb applying MiXCR to the 5' RACE reads. The sample lists roughly 53,000 distinct CDR3 sequences; 8.7% were seen once. The sequence was obtained from an adult who was a healthcare worker with PCR-confirmed SARS-CoV-2 infection or an uninfected control (not recorded which). This specimen was whole blood, taken at baseline.

CDR3 bases: TGCAGCGTTGAACTTCCAGGGACGACCGCCTACAATGAGCAGTTCTTC. Protein sequence: CSVELPGTTAYNEQFF. The chain is built from TRBV29-1 and TRBJ2-1, with D perhaps TRBD1 or TRBD2 (5 bases each). V was clipped by 2 bases and J by 2 bases, with 16 bases between them. This CDR3 contains 16 residues. The germline V gene has CDR1 SQVTM and CDR2 ANQGSEA.